These T cell receptor beta chains were read from a single sample in a study of shared T cell receptors in the human thymus. Sequencing was performed with immunoSEQ multiplex PCR; in TCRdb, only in-frame clones are kept and a portion is missing. The data hold roughly 560,000 clones, with approximately 78% observed a single time. Another study also made use of these data, one on human thymus T cells.

The specimen was thymocytes. These receptors were collected from a boy under two years old with a congenital heart defect. Each CDR3 is given with its conserved first and last residue. D genes are given only for firm matches. Clone size is stated in some rows and not others, as once, few, many or a class when expanded.

TRBV19	.	.	TRBJ2-1	TGTGCCAGTAGTATAGAAGACTCCAGGGGTGGGGAGCAGTTCTTC	CASSIEDSRGGEQFF
TRBV4-1	.	TRBD2	TRBJ2-7	TGCGCCAGCAGCCCTAGCGGGAGGGCTAGCTCCTACGAGCAGTACTTC	CASSPSGRASSYEQYF
TRBV2	.	.	TRBJ2-7	TGTGCCAGCAGTGAATCTTCTGGGAGCCTGCGGGGCTACGAGCAGTACTTC	CASSESSGSLRGYEQYF
TRBV6-5	.	.	TRBJ2-7	TGTGCCAGCAGTTTCAGGGCCGAGCAGTACTTC	CASSFRAEQYF
TRBV28	.	TRBD1	TRBJ2-7	TGTGCCAGCAGTTTGACAGGGGGATGCGAGCAGTACTTC	CASSLTGGCEQYF
TRBV7-9	.	TRBD2	TRBJ2-7	TGTGCCAGCAGTGAGCTAGCGGGAGGCGAGCAGTACTTC	CASSELAGGEQYF
TRBV6-6	.	TRBD2	TRBJ2-7	TGTGCCAGCAGTCCCGTTAGCGGGAGGTTTTCCTACGAGCAGTACTTC	CASSPVSGRFSYEQYF
TRBV6-5	.	.	TRBJ1-2	TGTGCCAGCAGTTACTCAGCAGGGGACTATGGCTACACCTTC	CASSYSAGDYGYTF
TRBV6-5	.	TRBD1	TRBJ2-2	TGTGCCAGCAGTCCCGGGACAGCGAACACCGGGGAGCTGTTTTTT	CASSPGTANTGELFF
TRBV7-8	.	.	TRBJ1-3	TGTGCCAGCAGCACCGGGAGGGGCGGAAACACCATATATTTT	CASSTGRGGNTIYF
TRBV7-7	.	TRBD2	TRBJ2-7	TGTGCCAGCAGCCCCCAGACTAGCGGGGGCGTCCCCTACGAGCAGTACTTC	CASSPQTSGGVPYEQYF
TRBV5-1	few	.	TRBJ2-2	TGCGCCAGCAGGCGGGACTGGAACACCGGGGAGCTGTTTTTT	CASRRDWNTGELFF
TRBV2	.	.	TRBJ2-7	TGTGCCAGCACGAGGGGAGGAGCTGGCGAGCAGTACTTC	CASTRGGAGEQYF
TRBV7-6	.	TRBD1	TRBJ2-3	TGTGCCAGCAGCTTAGGAGAGACAGGGTGCACAGATACGCAGTATTTT	CASSLGETGCTDTQYF
TRBV6-5	few	.	TRBJ2-7	TGTGCCAGCAGTTCCCCGGGTCGGGTGAGATCCTACGAGCAGTACTTC	CASSSPGRVRSYEQYF
TRBV7-9	.	TRBD1	TRBJ1-1	TGTGCCAGCAGCCCACAGGGGGGCCCCAGCATGAACACTGAAGCTTTCTTT	CASSPQGGPSMNTEAFF